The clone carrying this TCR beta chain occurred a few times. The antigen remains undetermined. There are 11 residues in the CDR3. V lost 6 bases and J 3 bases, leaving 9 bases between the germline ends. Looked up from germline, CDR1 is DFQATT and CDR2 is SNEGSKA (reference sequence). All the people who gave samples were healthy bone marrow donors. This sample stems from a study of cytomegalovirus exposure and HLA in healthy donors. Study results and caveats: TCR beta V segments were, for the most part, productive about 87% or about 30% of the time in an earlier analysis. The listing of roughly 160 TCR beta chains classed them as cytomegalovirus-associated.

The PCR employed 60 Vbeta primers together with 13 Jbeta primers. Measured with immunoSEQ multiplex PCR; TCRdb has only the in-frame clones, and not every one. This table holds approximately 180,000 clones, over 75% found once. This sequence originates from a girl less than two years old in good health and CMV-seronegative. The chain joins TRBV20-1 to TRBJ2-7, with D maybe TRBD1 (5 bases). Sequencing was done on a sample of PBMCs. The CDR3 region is CSARQNYEQYF. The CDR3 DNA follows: TGCAGTGCACGACAGAACTACGAGCAGTACTTC.